This T cell receptor (beta chain) comes out of a study of high-grade serous ovarian cancer treatment subgroups. On the study more broadly: On average, approximately 15,000 reads and 7,000 to 8,000 unique TCR beta rearrangements were obtained per sample.

Study-level points and caveats: TCR clonal relatedness correlated positively with neoantigen level. Tumors within one patient showed repertoire similarity of 0.11 to 0.79.

Tumor tissue was taken before any definitive surgery or chemotherapy was given. V was clipped by 0 bases and J by 5 bases; unmatched bases: 7. The germline CDR1 and CDR2 sequences are MNHEY and SVGAGI. The CDR3 loop spans 15 amino acids. The sample holds one count of this clone. Its target is not known. Sequenced by immunoSEQ multiplex PCR; TCRdb stores in-frame clones only, minus some. The table lists about 15,000 clones, 86% of them singletons, with approximately 6.3% in the top ten. The clonotype comes from a human donor with high-grade serous ovarian cancer. V usage is TRBV6-5 and J usage is TRBJ2-7; 7 bases are a match to TRBD2. Sequences were obtained from tumor tissue. This chain's CDR3 is CASSYSSSRGDEQYF. The CDR3 DNA sequence: TGTGCCAGCAGTTACTCGAGTTCCCGGGGGGACGAGCAGTACTTC.